The 28 T cell receptor beta chains given below trace back to one sample, sequenced in a study of Ad26.COV2.S vaccination and SARS-CoV-2 variants. As to treatment: about 20 received Ad26.COV2.S at low or high dose, single or two shots; about 5 received placebo; per-sample allocation not given. Day 63 after the first vaccine or placebo injection was the time point for sampling. Some clones are missing from TCRdb's copy, which holds only in-frame ones; the method was immunoSEQ multiplex PCR. The sample includes 300,000 to 400,000 clones, approximately 90% of them seen just once. This material consisted of peripheral blood, taken in a trial of Ad26.COV2.S vaccine versus placebo. These TCRs come from a person aged 18 to 59 who received the Ad26.COV2.S COVID-19 vaccine or a placebo.

The J gene is TRBJ2-3, the V gene TRBV19; TRBD2 is a possible D gene (6 bases). V was clipped by 8 bases and J by 3 bases, with 15 bases between them. Germline CDR1 and CDR2: LNHDA and SQIVND (reference sequence). The CDR3 totals 14 residues. CDR3 DNA sequence: TGTGCCAGTCAGCCCCGGGACTCGACAGATACGCAGTATTTT. Translating it yields CASQPRDSTDTQYF.

V and J are TRBV27 and TRBJ1-6; TRBD1 aligns across 7 bases. J gave up 2 bases and V 6 bases, and 7 bases lay outside the gene matches. Germline V gene data show CDR1 as MNHEY and CDR2 as SMNVEV (reference sequence). This CDR3 region has 16 residues. The CDR3 here is CASRKGGSTYNSPLHF. CDR3 coding DNA: TGTGCCAGCAGAAAAGGGGGCTCCACCTATAATTCACCCCTCCACTTT.

This clone was observed a handful of times. The V call is TRBV5-1, the J call TRBJ2-2; D gene unclear. With 5 bases removed from V and 4 bases from J, the gap between germline ends came to 6 bases. Germline CDR1 and CDR2: SGHRS and YFSETQ. The CDR3 contains 12 residues. The CDR3 DNA reads as TGCGCCAGCAGGTGGGGCACCGGGGAGCTGTTTTTT. It yields the protein CASRWGTGELFF.

The rearrangement joins TRBV18 to TRBJ2-3; D gene uncertain. V was cut by 0 bases and J by 0 bases, with 10 bases left in between. The germline gives CDR1 KGHSH, CDR2 LQKENI. CDR3 length: 16 residues. The CDR3: CASSPPTRQSTDTQYF. CDR3 sequence (DNA): TGTGCCAGCTCACCACCGACCAGGCAGAGCACAGATACGCAGTATTTT.

J is TRBJ1-5 and V is TRBV5-6; D is uncertain. Trimming took 0 bases from V and 0 from J, leaving 7 bases between them. The V gene's germline CDR1 is SGHDT and CDR2 YYEEEE. This CDR3 contains 15 residues. The CDR3: CASSLAGPSNQPQHF. CDR3 bases: TGTGCCAGCAGCTTGGCGGGTCCTAGCAATCAGCCCCAGCATTTT.

This chain links TRBV5-4 with TRBJ2-1; 8 bases match TRBD1. The V and J ends lost 6 bases and 7 bases, in that order; junction bases with no gene match: 9. Germline assignment: CDR1 SGHNT and CDR2 YYREEE (reference sequence). The CDR3 is 14 residues long. The CDR3 loop is CASIRQGWENEQFF. CDR3 nucleotide sequence: TGTGCCAGCATCCGACAGGGGTGGGAAAATGAGCAGTTCTTC.

The rearrangement uses TRBV5-4 and TRBJ2-1, with 7 positions matching TRBD2. Germline-derived CDR1 and CDR2 are SGHNT and YYREEE (reference sequence). The CDR3 is 15 amino acids. The V segment lost 3 bases and the J segment 6 bases; nucleotides outside the gene matches: 9. As DNA, the CDR3 is TGTGCCAGCAGCTCAGGACTAGAAGGCCGCAATGAGCAGTTCTTC. Amino acids: CASSSGLEGRNEQFF.

V usage is TRBV28 and J usage is TRBJ1-2; D perhaps matches TRBD1 (5 bases). CDR3 length equals 17 residues. V dropped 3 bases and J dropped 4 bases, with 21 bases sitting between them. Looked up from germline, CDR1 is MDHEN and CDR2 is SYDVKM. The CDR3 here is CASSFPLGTGASYGYTF. As DNA, the CDR3 is TGTGCCAGCAGTTTCCCCCTCGGGACTGGCGCGAGCTATGGCTACACCTTC.

This rearrangement joins TRBV5-6 to TRBJ2-7, with unresolved D. There are 12 residues in the CDR3. Trimming stripped 2 bases from V and 7 bases from J, with 10 bases between. Per germline, CDR1 SGHDT and CDR2 YYEEEE. The CDR3 loop is CASSFAQLEQYF. The DNA of the CDR3 is TGTGCCAGCAGCTTCGCGCAGCTTGAGCAGTACTTC.

The gene calls are TRBV7-9 and TRBJ2-1; the D gene is possibly TRBD2 (5 bases). CDR1 is SEHNR, CDR2 FQNEAQ, per germline (reference sequence). The CDR3 has 17 residues. Trimming cost V 1 base and J 0 bases, with 13 bases left between them. CDR3 in DNA: TGTGCCAGCAGCTTAGTGGCTAGCACCAGCTCCTACAATGAGCAGTTCTTC. Translation: CASSLVASTSSYNEQFF.

Written as DNA, the CDR3 is TGCAGCGGAAATCAGGGACGCGGCACTGAAGCTTTCTTT. This encodes CSGNQGRGTEAFF. V and J are TRBV29-1 and TRBJ1-1; TRBD1 is a possible D gene (5 bases). Trimming took 7 bases from V and 4 from J, leaving 16 bases between them. The CDR3 consists of 13 residues. From germline, CDR1 is SQVTM and CDR2 ANQGSEA.

This clone was detected once. The rearrangement uses TRBV29-1 and TRBJ1-1, with TRBD1 matching over 7 bases. From germline, CDR1 is SQVTM and CDR2 ANQGSEA. The CDR3 extends over 13 amino acids. The V gene end was trimmed by 8 bases and the J gene end by 1 base; junction bases not matched to a gene: 7. The CDR3 region has the DNA TGCAGCAATCGGCACAGGGGGAACACTGAAGCTTTCTTT. Protein product: CSNRHRGNTEAFF.

This clone was seen only once. This chain connects TRBV19 to TRBJ2-1; unclear D gene. V lost 6 bases, J lost 10 bases, and 16 bases lay in between. Looked up from germline, CDR1 is LNHDA and CDR2 is SQIVND (reference sequence). This CDR3 spans 13 amino acids. DNA of the CDR3: TGTGCCAGTAGCATCCCGCGAGCAGGCGAGCAGTTCTTC. Translated, it gives CASSIPRAGEQFF.

The chain employs TRBV25-1 and TRBJ2-7; 7 nucleotides align to TRBD1. The CDR3 is 14 amino acids. CDR1 and CDR2 (germline): MGHDK, SYGVNS. The V gene end was trimmed by 5 bases and the J gene end by 6 bases; junction bases not matched to a gene: 10. This CDR3 reads CASSTRDRAPEQYF. CDR3 sequence (DNA): TGTGCCAGCAGTACACGAGACAGGGCACCCGAGCAGTACTTC.

This sequence joins TRBV9 and TRBJ2-5; TRBD2 matches 7 bases. CDR3 length equals 15 residues. Losses at the gene ends were 4 bases for V and 7 bases for J; bases not matched to a gene: 13. The germline V gene encodes CDR1 SGDLS and CDR2 YYNGEE. For the CDR3, the DNA is TGTGCCAGCAGCCCACCGCCGGGGGGTCGGGGGACCCAGTACTTC. Its translation: CASSPPPGGRGTQYF. Full variable domain (missing parts from reference TRBV9 and TRBJ2-5): DSGVTQTPKHLITATGQRVTLRCSPRSGDLSVYWYQQSLDQGLQFLIQYYNGEERAKGNILERFSAQQFPDLHSELNLSSLELGDSALYFCASSPPPGGRGTQYFGPGTRLLVL.

The gene calls are TRBV15 and TRBJ2-7, with D maybe TRBD1 (6 bases). Trimming left V 5 bases short and J 5 bases short, with 10 bases between. CDR1 is LNHNV and CDR2 is YYDKDF in the germline V gene (reference sequence). The CDR3 sequence is 12 residues long. The DNA of the CDR3 is TGTGCCACCAGCCGAAGGGGGAACGAGCAGTACTTC. Amino acids: CATSRRGNEQYF.

The count of this clone is one. The rearrangement links TRBV2 to TRBJ2-1; 11 nucleotides agree with TRBD2. Germline-derived CDR1 and CDR2 are SNHLY and FYNNEI. The CDR3 runs to 17 residues. V trimming: 3 bases; J trimming: 9 bases; junction bases outside the gene matches: 13. The CDR3 here is CASSEIGWGLAAGEQFF. CDR3 DNA sequence: TGTGCCAGCAGTGAGATTGGGTGGGGACTAGCGGCAGGTGAGCAGTTCTTC.

The V call is TRBV7-9, the J call TRBJ1-5, with D unresolved. Trimming left V 5 bases short and J 6 bases short, with 11 bases between. The CDR3 has 13 amino acids. CDR1 and CDR2 (germline): SEHNR, FQNEAQ (reference sequence). The CDR3 DNA is TGTGCCAGCAGCGATAGCCGGGGTCAGCCCCAGCATTTT. This gives the protein CASSDSRGQPQHF. Drawing the rest from reference TRBV7-9 and TRBJ1-5, the complete variable domain is DTGVSQNPRHKITKRGQNVTFRCDPISEHNRLYWYRQTLGQGPEFLTYFQNEAQLEKSRLLSDRFSAERPKGSFSTLEIQRTEQGDSAMYLCASSDSRGQPQHFGDGTRLSIL.

Here the CDR3 reads CAILTGWMNTEAFF. The DNA of the CDR3 is TGTGCCATCTTAACAGGGTGGATGAACACTGAAGCTTTCTTT. The chain links TRBV10-3 to TRBJ1-1; a possible D gene is TRBD1 (6 bases). The CDR3 contains 14 residues. CDR1 is ENHRY and CDR2 is SYGVKD in the germline V gene. The ends were cut back, 8 bases at V and 0 bases at J, with 13 bases in the middle.

Remarks on this clone: The identical CDR3 is also encoded by other nucleotide sequences in the sample. The V call is TRBV28, the J call TRBJ1-1; D remains unclear. The V gene lost 3 bases and the J gene lost 0 bases, with 2 bases spanning the gap. The CDR3 spans 12 residues. Germline CDR1 reads MDHEN; CDR2 reads SYDVKM. The CDR3 sequence: CASSLLNTEAFF. The CDR3 DNA is TGTGCCAGCAGTTTGCTGAACACTGAAGCTTTCTTT.

The CDR3 coding sequence is TGTGCCGGTAGGGTTTCCGGGACAATGAGATCCTACGAGCAGTACTTC. Amino acids: CAGRVSGTMRSYEQYF. The genes are TRBV28 and TRBJ2-7; a possible D gene is TRBD1 (6 bases). V lost 11 bases and J 1 base, leaving 24 bases between the germline ends. CDR3 length: 16 amino acids. Germline V gene sequence: CDR1 MDHEN, CDR2 SYDVKM.

The V and J genes are TRBV28 and TRBJ2-5; 8 bases align to TRBD1. This CDR3 has 14 amino acids. Germline values: CDR1 MDHEN, CDR2 SYDVKM. V lost 1 base and J lost 8; bases outside the gene matches: 6. DNA of the CDR3: TGTGCCAGCAGTTTATTGGGACAGGCACGAACCCAGTACTTC. Translation gives CASSLLGQARTQYF. Drawing the rest from reference TRBV28 and TRBJ2-5, the complete variable domain is DVKVTQSSRYLVKRTGEKVFLECVQDMDHENMFWYRQDPGLGLRLIYFSYDVKMKEKGDIPEGYSVSREKKERFSLILESASTNQTSMYLCASSLLGQARTQYFGPGTRLLVL.

The J gene is TRBJ2-2, the V gene TRBV11-2, with 7 bases that match TRBD1. The CDR3 has 17 amino acids. Germline values: CDR1 SGHAT, CDR2 FQNNGV. The junction had 9 bases not matched to a gene; V was cut back by 3 bases and J by 2 bases. The CDR3 bases are TGTGCCAGCAGCTTTCGACCCGGGACAGTAAACACCGGGGAGCTGTTTTTT. This gives the protein CASSFRPGTVNTGELFF.

The genes are TRBV9 and TRBJ2-1; TRBD2 matches at 10 bases. This CDR3 has 15 amino acids. Germline CDR1 and CDR2: SGDLS and YYNGEE. The junction had 3 bases not matched to a gene; V was cut back by 1 base and J by 5 bases. CDR3 bases: TGTGCCAGCAGCGTATTACTAGCGGGAAACAATGAGCAGTTCTTC. Its protein is CASSVLLAGNNEQFF.

The chain links TRBV7-8 to TRBJ1-5; 8 positions agree with TRBD1. The CDR3 has 17 residues. Germline values: CDR1 SGHVS, CDR2 FQNEAQ. Trimming removed 5 bases from V and 0 bases from J; junction bases left unmatched: 9. This CDR3 reads CASSPGQGRYSNQPQHF. CDR3 in DNA: TGTGCCAGCAGCCCCGGACAGGGACGGTATAGCAATCAGCCCCAGCATTTT. Using reference TRBV7-8 and TRBJ1-5 for the parts outside the CDR3, the full variable domain is GAGVSQSPRYKVAKRGQDVALRCDPISGHVSLFWYQQALGQGPEFLTYFQNEAQLDKSGLPSDRFFAERPEGSVSTLKIQRTQQEDSAVYLCASSPGQGRYSNQPQHFGDGTRLSIL.

The J gene is TRBJ1-3, the V gene TRBV29-1; unclear D gene. Trimming took 2 bases from V and 0 from J, leaving 8 bases between them. Per the germline V gene, CDR1 is SQVTM and CDR2 is ANQGSEA. There are 14 residues in the CDR3. The CDR3 nucleotides read TGCAGCGTTGAAATTTGGCACTCTGGAAACACCATATATTTT. It yields the protein CSVEIWHSGNTIYF.

This clone appeared a single time. J is TRBJ1-1 and V is TRBV6-6, with D possibly TRBD1 on 6 matching bases. The CDR3 runs to 12 residues. Germline CDR1 is MNHNY and CDR2 is SVGAGI (reference sequence). The V end was cut by 6 bases, the J end by 5 bases, with 10 bases between. CDR3 sequence reads: CASSHRETEAFF. CDR3 nucleotide sequence: TGTGCCAGCAGCCACAGGGAAACTGAAGCTTTCTTT.

The chain links TRBV6-4 to TRBJ2-2; D gene ambiguous. V shed 5 bases and J shed 4 bases, with 14 bases lying between them. Looked up from germline, CDR1 is MRHNA and CDR2 is SNTAGT. This CDR3 has 15 residues. The CDR3 DNA sequence: TGTGCCAGCAGTTTGAGCGCCGGTACCACCGGGGAGCTGTTTTTT. Translation: CASSLSAGTTGELFF.